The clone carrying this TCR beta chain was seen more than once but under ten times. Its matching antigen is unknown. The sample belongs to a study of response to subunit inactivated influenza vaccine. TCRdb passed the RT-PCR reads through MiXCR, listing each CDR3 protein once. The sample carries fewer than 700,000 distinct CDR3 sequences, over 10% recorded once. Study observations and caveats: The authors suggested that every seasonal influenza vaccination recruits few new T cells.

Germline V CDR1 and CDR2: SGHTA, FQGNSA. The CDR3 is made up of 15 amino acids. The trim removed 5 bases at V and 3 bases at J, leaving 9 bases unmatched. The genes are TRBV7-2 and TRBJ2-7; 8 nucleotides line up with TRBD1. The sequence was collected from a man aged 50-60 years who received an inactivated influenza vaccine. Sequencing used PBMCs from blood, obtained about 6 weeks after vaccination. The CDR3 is CASSRFRDRNYEQYF. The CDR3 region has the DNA TGTGCCAGCAGCCGATTTCGGGACAGGAACTACGAGCAGTACTTC.